The clone carrying this T cell receptor beta chain was picked up one time. In the authors' workflow: Nucleated cell number was recorded as an estimate derived from reference gene primer amplification. Profiling relied on immunoSEQ multiplex PCR, and the TCRdb table lists in-frame clones only, not all of them. V and J calls and clone size are given by that table; D and trimming were obtained from the DNA. Altogether approximately 110,000 clones are present, roughly 88% being singletons, with the ten largest covering 8% to 9%. The data stem from a study of blood T cell repertoires in COVID-19. Study background: COVID-19 samples collected from the United States, Italy and Spain covered acute and convalescent phases.

V was cut by 5 bases and J by 0 bases, with 5 bases left in between. The CDR3 contains 14 residues. Looked up from germline, CDR1 is SGHAT and CDR2 is FQNNGV. What was sequenced was peripheral blood. The chain employs TRBV11-2 and TRBJ1-6; D gene unclear. This receptor was taken from a woman in her 70s who had recovered from COVID-19. The CDR3 protein is CASSPSSYNSPLHF. CDR3 bases: TGTGCCAGCAGCCCGAGCTCCTATAATTCACCCCTCCACTTT.